A single sample is the source of the 26 T cell receptor beta chains below, sequenced in a study of cytomegalovirus exposure and HLA in healthy donors. PCR was performed using 60 Vbeta and 13 Jbeta primers. Some clones are missing from TCRdb's copy, which holds only in-frame ones; the method was immunoSEQ multiplex PCR. The table includes some 190,000 clones, 79% detected once. Source material: PBMCs. The receptors stem from a woman in her late teens or twenties in good health and CMV-seronegative.

The chain couples TRBV2 to TRBJ1-4; the D gene is possibly TRBD1 (5 bases). CDR1 and CDR2 from the germline V gene are SNHLY and FYNNEI. Trimming took 4 bases from V and 2 from J, leaving 11 bases between them. CDR3 size: 15 residues. The CDR3 sequence is CASSGLDTTNEKLFF. In DNA, the CDR3 is TGTGCCAGCAGTGGTTTGGACACCACTAATGAAAAACTGTTTTTT.

The chain is built from TRBV7-5 and TRBJ1-1; the table's D call, TRBD1, has no DNA check behind it. TRBV7-5 is a recognized pseudogene. The CDR3 loop spans 18 amino acids. CDR3 loop: CARSLGLESVQGNTEAFF. In DNA, the CDR3 is TGTGCCAGAAGCTTAGGGCTCGAGTCAGTCCAGGGGAACACTGAAGCTTTCTTT.

The chain has TRBV6-4 and TRBJ1-5; maybe TRBD1 (5 bases). Germline CDR1 reads MRHNA; CDR2 reads SNTAGT. The CDR3 is made up of 13 amino acids. The V and J ends lost 3 bases and 5 bases respectively, with 8 bases between them. The CDR3 sequence is CASSEGGDQPQHF. DNA of the CDR3: TGTGCCAGCAGTGAGGGGGGAGATCAGCCCCAGCATTTT.

This clone was detected a few times. The chain couples TRBV19 to TRBJ2-1; TRBD2 agrees at 15 bases. V shed 1 base and J 5 bases; nucleotides not matched to a gene: 0. The CDR3 spans 16 residues. CDR1 is LNHDA, CDR2 SQIVND, per germline (reference sequence). CDR3 sequence: CASSIGTSGRDNEQFF. CDR3 bases: TGTGCCAGTAGTATAGGGACTAGCGGGAGGGACAATGAGCAGTTCTTC.

Concerning this clone itself: The sample holds other DNA sequences that translate to the same CDR3. The chain combines TRBV5-1 with TRBJ1-6; 7 bases fit TRBD1. Germline CDR1 SGHRS, CDR2 YFSETQ. The CDR3 extends over 15 amino acids. V shed 2 bases, J shed 5 bases, and the junction held 4 bases outside the gene matches. The CDR3 DNA sequence: TGCGCCAGCAGCTTCCGGGACAGAGATAATTCACCCCTCCACTTT. Translated: CASSFRDRDNSPLHF.

The V call is TRBV4-2, the J call TRBJ2-7; TRBD2 agrees at 9 bases. The CDR3 extends over 17 amino acids. The germline CDR1 and CDR2 sequences are LGHNA and YNFKEQ. The ends lost 0 bases at V and 4 bases at J; junction bases unmatched: 10. CDR3: CASSQESLAGQRYEQYF. The CDR3 nucleotides read TGTGCCAGCAGCCAAGAAAGCCTAGCGGGACAACGATACGAGCAGTACTTC.

The rearrangement joins TRBV6-5 to TRBJ1-2; 7 bases are a match to TRBD1. In germline, CDR1 is MNHEY, CDR2 SVGAGI. The CDR3 is 15 amino acids. The J segment lost 7 bases and the V segment lost 2 bases, leaving 10 bases of the junction unmatched. The CDR3 reads CASSYTISYRGGYTF. The CDR3 nucleotides are TGTGCCAGCAGTTACACTATAAGCTACAGGGGTGGCTACACCTTC.

The rearrangement uses TRBV7-9 and TRBJ2-7; 7 bases align to TRBD1. The CDR3 length is 14 residues. V shed 5 bases, J shed 2 bases, and the junction held 6 bases outside the gene matches. Germline lookup yields CDR1 SEHNR and CDR2 FQNEAQ (reference sequence). The CDR3 sequence is CASSPRRGPYEQYF. The DNA of the CDR3 is TGTGCCAGCAGCCCAAGAAGGGGGCCCTACGAGCAGTACTTC.

The chain recombines TRBV19 with TRBJ2-7; 14 bases agree with TRBD2. This CDR3 has 20 amino acids. Looked up from germline, CDR1 is LNHDA and CDR2 is SQIVND (reference sequence). The V and J ends lost 6 bases and 4 bases, in that order; junction bases with no gene match: 20. CDR3 coding DNA: TGTGCCAGTAGCCCAAAAACGCTCGGACTAGCGGGAGGTACTGGTTACGAGCAGTACTTC. Encoded protein: CASSPKTLGLAGGTGYEQYF.

The chain links TRBV19 to TRBJ1-2, with 9 positions matching TRBD1. The V and J ends lost 4 bases and 6 bases, in that order; junction bases with no gene match: 9. Looked up from germline, CDR1 is LNHDA and CDR2 is SQIVND (reference sequence). The CDR3 consists of 15 residues. The CDR3 bases are TGTGCCAGTAGTACACAGGGGGCTGGTAATGATGGCTACACCTTC. It is translated as CASSTQGAGNDGYTF.

The rearrangement joins TRBV7-9 to TRBJ2-1; 8 positions match TRBD2. The trim removed 3 bases at V and 0 bases at J, leaving 4 bases unmatched. CDR3 size: 16 residues. CDR1 and CDR2 (germline): SEHNR, FQNEAQ (reference sequence). CDR3 amino acids: CASSLKGTSSYNEQFF. CDR3 bases: TGTGCCAGCAGCTTGAAGGGGACTAGCTCCTACAATGAGCAGTTCTTC.

The V and J genes are TRBV18 and TRBJ2-7, with 11 bases identical to TRBD1. V lost 2 bases to trimming and J lost 6 bases; unmatched junction nucleotides: 6. The CDR3 is 15 residues long. Per germline, CDR1 KGHSH and CDR2 LQKENI. CDR3 DNA: TGTGCCAGCTCACCAGGGACAGGGGGTTCAGGCGAGCAGTACTTC. This encodes CASSPGTGGSGEQYF.

The chain joins TRBV11-3 to TRBJ2-1; D is unclear. V was trimmed by 3 bases and J by 7 bases, leaving 10 bases between them. Germline V gives CDR1 SGHNT, CDR2 YENEEA. The CDR3 is 13 residues long. The CDR3 bases are TGTGCCAGCAGCTTCCACCCCGGGAATGAGCAGTTCTTC. Its translation: CASSFHPGNEQFF.

The rearrangement links TRBV5-1 to TRBJ1-1, with 7 bases fitting TRBD1. Unmatched junction bases numbered 8, after V lost 6 bases and J lost 6 bases. This CDR3 has 13 amino acids. Germline V gives CDR1 SGHRS, CDR2 YFSETQ. CDR3 amino acids: CASISTGTAEAFF. Written as DNA, the CDR3 is TGCGCCAGCATCTCGACAGGGACCGCTGAAGCTTTCTTT.

The count of this clone is one. One end of the junction does not line up with germline, which may come from a read error. The rearrangement uses TRBV6-1 and TRBJ2-6; possibly TRBD1 for D (6 bases). The CDR3 covers 16 residues. In germline, CDR1 is MNHNS, CDR2 SASEGT. CDR3 region: CASNENRASGANVLTF. CDR3 in DNA: TGTGCCAGCAATGAAAACAGGGCCTCTGGGGCCAACGTCCTGACTTTC.

The rearrangement joins TRBV7-2 to TRBJ2-7; TRBD2 might be the D (5 bases). Trimming took 4 bases from V and 3 from J, leaving 16 bases between them. Germline V gene data show CDR1 as SGHTA and CDR2 as FQGNSA. This CDR3 spans 15 amino acids. In nucleotides, the CDR3 is TGTGCCAGCAGCTCGATACAGCGGAACCTCTACGAGCAGTACTTC. Its protein product is CASSSIQRNLYEQYF.

As for this clone: The germline gene is not matched at one end of the junction; a read error may be the cause. The CDR3 here is CSSSETGETAFF. CDR3 DNA: TGTTCCAGCAGCGAAACAGGGGAAACAGCTTTCTTT. The V gene is TRBV7-9, the J gene TRBJ1-1; 7 nucleotides align to TRBD1. CDR3 size: 12 residues. From germline, CDR1 is SEHNR and CDR2 FQNEAQ (reference sequence).

The chain is built from TRBV30 and TRBJ2-1; no clear D gene. The V and J ends lost 4 bases and 12 bases respectively, with 16 bases between them. Germline assignment: CDR1 GTSNPN and CDR2 SVGIG (reference sequence). The CDR3 consists of 12 residues. CDR3 residues: CAWTHGLLGQFF. CDR3 sequence (DNA): TGTGCCTGGACCCATGGGCTCTTGGGGCAGTTCTTC.

This clone has just one count. The chain has TRBV5-1 and TRBJ1-1; TRBD1 is a possible D gene (6 bases). V was trimmed by 4 bases and J by 6 bases, leaving 10 bases between them. The V gene's germline CDR1 is SGHRS and CDR2 YFSETQ. CDR3 length: 12 amino acids. The CDR3 sequence is CASSTTGSEAFF. In nucleotides, the CDR3 is TGCGCCAGCAGCACTACAGGGTCTGAAGCTTTCTTT.

The chain couples TRBV27 to TRBJ2-7; no reliable D call. Germline assignment: CDR1 MNHEY and CDR2 SMNVEV (reference sequence). V was clipped by 0 bases and J by 1 base, with 7 bases between them. This CDR3 is built from 14 residues. The CDR3 DNA is TGTGCCAGCAGTTTATCTGCGGTTTCCTACGAGCAGTACTTC. This translates into CASSLSAVSYEQYF.

Notes on this clone: The junction shows a germline mismatch at one end, possibly a read error. The chain couples TRBV2 to TRBJ2-1, with 8 bases that match TRBD1. The CDR3 is made up of 15 amino acids. From germline, CDR1 is SNHLY and CDR2 FYNNEI. CDR3 DNA: TGTGCCAGCAGGGTAGGACAGGGAATGGACAATGGGCAGTTCTTC. Protein product: CASRVGQGMDNGQFF.

In nucleotides, the CDR3 is TGTGCCAGCAGCCCCGGACTAGCGGCGGTTCAAAAGCAGTACTTC. Its translation: CASSPGLAAVQKQYF. The V gene is TRBV7-9, the J gene TRBJ2-7; 10 positions agree with TRBD2. CDR1 is SEHNR and CDR2 is FQNEAQ in the germline V gene (reference sequence). J was trimmed by 8 bases and V by 5 bases; bases with no gene match: 12. This CDR3 spans 15 amino acids.

The rearrangement links TRBV7-6 to TRBJ2-3; 7 bases are shared with TRBD2. Germline CDR1 and CDR2: SGHVS and FNYEAQ. Trimming took 0 bases from V and 7 from J; bases not matched to a gene: 10. The CDR3 is 16 amino acids. The CDR3 nucleotides read TGTGCCAGCAGCTTAGCGATAAGCGGGGTCTCACATACGCAGTATTTT. The encoded protein is CASSLAISGVSHTQYF.

The gene calls are TRBV5-1 and TRBJ2-7, with a weak D call TRBD2 (5 bases). V was shortened by 7 bases and J by 2 bases, with 16 bases between the two germline ends. The CDR3 extends over 14 amino acids. The germline V gene has CDR1 SGHRS and CDR2 YFSETQ. CDR3 in DNA: TGCGCCAGCGCCCGCGGGCAGGACCCCTACGAGCAGTACTTC. This translates into CASARGQDPYEQYF.

CDR3: CASSATGEAYNSPLHF. The CDR3 DNA reads as TGTGCCAGCAGCGCCACAGGGGAAGCCTATAATTCACCCCTCCACTTT. This rearrangement joins TRBV9 to TRBJ1-6, with 7 bases fitting TRBD1. Germline V CDR1 and CDR2: SGDLS, YYNGEE. Trimming removed 3 bases from V and 2 bases from J; junction bases left unmatched: 5. This CDR3 is built from 16 residues.

The rearrangement links TRBV5-1 to TRBJ2-1, with TRBD2 identical over 7 bases. The CDR3 is 13 amino acids. Losses at the gene ends were 5 bases for V and 8 bases for J; bases not matched to a gene: 7. Per the germline V gene, CDR1 is SGHRS and CDR2 is YFSETQ. The CDR3 region has the DNA TGCGCCAGCAGGGGGGGAGGGCCCGATGAGCAGTTCTTC. Translation: CASRGGGPDEQFF.